Below, 23 T cell receptor beta chains from the same sample are listed, as sequenced in a study of shared clonotypes between healthy human individuals. In the naive CD8 group, cells lacked CD45RO and were positively selected for CCR7, so terminally differentiated effector memory CD45RA+ cells were left out. The table came from immunoSEQ multiplex PCR; TCRdb's copy has only in-frame clones and leaves some out. The sample contains a few million clones, about 94% of which appear only once. The sample was naive CD8+ T cells from PBMCs. The receptors originated from a man aged 18 to 35 in good health. Some clones in this sample may be carry-over from other donors' samples.

As for this clone: Other DNA sequences in this specimen translate into the identical CDR3. The chain joins TRBV9 to TRBJ2-1; 13 bases line up with TRBD2. V shed 3 bases and J 6 bases; nucleotides not matched to a gene: 0. This CDR3 has 14 amino acids. Germline CDR1 SGDLS, CDR2 YYNGEE. CDR3 DNA sequence: TGTGCCAGCAGCGGACTAGCGGGAGGCAATGAGCAGTTCTTC. It encodes CASSGLAGGNEQFF.

This sequence joins TRBV4-1 and TRBJ2-2; the match to TRBD2 covers 10 bases. CDR3 size: 15 residues. Germline V gives CDR1 MGHRA, CDR2 YSYEKL. The J segment lost 1 base and the V segment lost 6 bases, leaving 2 bases of the junction unmatched. CDR3 coding DNA: TGCGCCAGCAGACTAGCGGGACTGAACACCGGGGAGCTGTTTTTT. Translating gives CASRLAGLNTGELFF.

This clone occurred once. CDR3: CASARFIYDYEQYF. The CDR3 DNA sequence: TGTGCCAGCGCGAGGTTCATTTACGACTACGAGCAGTACTTC. This chain uses TRBV27 with TRBJ2-7; D gene ambiguous. Germline V gives CDR1 MNHEY, CDR2 SMNVEV (reference sequence). The CDR3 totals 14 residues. Deletions cut 8 bases from V and 3 bases from J, with 17 bases between.

This chain uses TRBV27 with TRBJ1-2; TRBD1 aligns across 12 bases. The CDR3 consists of 17 residues. CDR1 and CDR2 from the germline V gene are MNHEY and SMNVEV (reference sequence). V gave up 2 bases and J gave up 2 bases; unmatched junction bases: 6. CDR3 region: CASSLNQGQGANYGYTF. CDR3 sequence (DNA): TGTGCCAGCAGTTTAAACCAGGGACAGGGGGCCAACTATGGCTACACCTTC.

The chain links TRBV7-9 to TRBJ2-1, with D unresolved. The CDR3 contains 12 residues. The V end was cut by 1 base, the J end by 8 bases, with 6 bases between. The germline V gene has CDR1 SEHNR and CDR2 FQNEAQ (reference sequence). The DNA of the CDR3 is TGTGCCAGCAGCTTAGTGTACGATGAGCAGTTCTTC. Amino acid sequence: CASSLVYDEQFF.

The chain has TRBV7-6 and TRBJ1-3, with unresolved D. The CDR3 is 14 amino acids. Trimming left V 0 bases short and J 2 bases short, with 5 bases between. CDR1 and CDR2 (germline): SGHVS, FNYEAQ. The CDR3 sequence: CASSLAGTGNTIYF. DNA for the CDR3: TGTGCCAGCAGCTTAGCAGGGACTGGAAACACCATATATTTT.

The gene calls are TRBV5-1 and TRBJ2-3; D is possibly TRBD2 (5 bases). There are 16 residues in the CDR3. From germline, CDR1 is SGHRS and CDR2 YFSETQ. V lost 0 bases and J lost 0, with 11 bases in between. The CDR3 is CASSLGSASSTDTQYF. Here the CDR3 DNA reads TGCGCCAGCAGCTTGGGTAGCGCCTCTAGCACAGATACGCAGTATTTT.

This chain links TRBV12-2 with TRBJ1-5; the table assigns TRBD1, which was not confirmed against the DNA. TRBV12-2 is assigned pseudogene status. The CDR3 loop spans 13 amino acids. The CDR3 loop reads CASRTTGEQPQHF. DNA for the CDR3: TGTGCAAGTCGTACGACAGGGGAACAGCCCCAGCATTTT.

This chain uses TRBV7-9 with TRBJ1-1; D is possibly TRBD1 (5 bases). Germline CDR1 is SEHNR and CDR2 is FQNEAQ (reference sequence). CDR3 length equals 14 residues. The ends were cut back, 5 bases at V and 11 bases at J, with 21 bases in the middle. The CDR3 is CASSPLLGPPWAFF. The CDR3 DNA follows: TGTGCCAGCAGCCCCCTGTTGGGGCCCCCCTGGGCTTTCTTT.

The chain has TRBV4-3 and TRBJ2-3, with D tentatively TRBD2 (6 bases). The CDR3 consists of 16 residues. Trimming removed 0 bases at V and 5 bases at J, with 15 bases between. CDR1 and CDR2 (germline): LGHNA, YSLEER. In DNA, the CDR3 is TGCGCCAGCAGCCAAGAGAGGGCAGCGGAGGGAGATACGCAGTATTTT. Its protein is CASSQERAAEGDTQYF.

The chain couples TRBV7-3 to TRBJ2-7; a possible D gene is TRBD2 (5 bases). The CDR3 consists of 16 residues. Germline CDR1 and CDR2: SGHTA and FQGTGA. Trimming pared 2 bases from V and 3 bases from J, leaving 17 bases between. The CDR3 sequence is CASSLFAGSRLYEQYF. CDR3 nucleotide sequence: TGTGCCAGCAGCTTATTTGCGGGTAGCCGCCTCTACGAGCAGTACTTC. Filled out from reference TRBV7-3 and TRBJ2-7, the complete variable domain reads GAGVSQTPSNKVTEKGKYVELRCDPISGHTALYWYRQSLGQGPEFLIYFQGTGAADDSGLPNDRFFAVRPEGSVSTLKIQRTERGDSAVYLCASSLFAGSRLYEQYFGPGTRLTVT.

The genes are TRBV6-5 and TRBJ2-5, with a weak D call TRBD1 (7 bases). The CDR3 spans 15 residues. The germline CDR1 and CDR2 sequences are MNHEY and SVGAGI. Trimming left V 5 bases short and J 5 bases short, with 18 bases between. CDR3 nucleotide sequence: TGTGCCAGCAGTCGGGACAGCCTGAGCGGGGAGACCCAGTACTTC. This gives the protein CASSRDSLSGETQYF.

The rearrangement links TRBV5-1 to TRBJ1-1; 7 bases line up with TRBD1. Germline CDR1 and CDR2: SGHRS and YFSETQ. The CDR3 extends over 14 amino acids. After removal of 2 bases from V and 3 bases from J, the junction contained 4 bases not matched to a gene. CDR3 DNA sequence: TGCGCCAGCAGCTTAGGGACAGTGGACACTGAAGCTTTCTTT. Its translation: CASSLGTVDTEAFF.

The chain links TRBV10-3 to TRBJ1-2; tentatively, D is TRBD1 (5 bases). V lost 0 bases and J lost 0, with 14 bases in between. This CDR3 region has 17 residues. Germline V gene sequence: CDR1 ENHRY, CDR2 SYGVKD. This CDR3 is CAISESVSGTTNYGYTF. Here the CDR3 DNA reads TGTGCCATCAGTGAGTCAGTCTCCGGGACTACTAACTATGGCTACACCTTC.

The chain couples TRBV5-6 to TRBJ1-2; 11 nucleotides agree with TRBD1. The ends lost 0 bases at V and 8 bases at J; junction bases unmatched: 9. Germline CDR1 is SGHDT and CDR2 is YYEEEE. This CDR3 comprises 16 residues. CDR3 nucleotides: TGTGCCAGCAGCTTGGTAAGGACAGGGGGCCCGTGGGGCTACACCTTC. Encoded protein: CASSLVRTGGPWGYTF. The whole variable domain, filled in from reference TRBV5-6 and TRBJ1-2, reads DAGVTQSPTHLIKTRGQQVTLRCSPKSGHDTVSWYQQALGQGPQFIFQYYEEEERQRGNFPDRFSGHQFPNYSSELNVNALLLGDSALYLCASSLVRTGGPWGYTFGSGTRLTVV.

On this clone: Different DNA sequences within this sample yield the same CDR3. V gene TRBV27 combines with J gene TRBJ2-2; the match to TRBD1 covers 10 bases. The CDR3 spans 15 residues. V was clipped by 4 bases and J by 1 base; unmatched bases: 0. Per germline, CDR1 MNHEY and CDR2 SMNVEV (reference sequence). CDR3 residues: CASSWTGGNTGELFF. In DNA form, the CDR3 reads TGTGCCAGCAGTTGGACAGGGGGGAACACCGGGGAGCTGTTTTTT.

In nucleotides, the CDR3 is TGTGCCAGCAGTATAGACTCCACAGATACGCAGTATTTT. Its protein product is CASSIDSTDTQYF. V and J are TRBV6-1 and TRBJ2-3; D is unclear. The CDR3 is made up of 13 amino acids. V dropped 5 bases and J dropped 2 bases, with 8 bases sitting between them. CDR1 and CDR2 (germline): MNHNS, SASEGT.

The chain joins TRBV10-3 to TRBJ1-4, with unresolved D. Germline V lookup: CDR1 ENHRY, CDR2 SYGVKD. The CDR3 sequence is 13 residues long. The ends were cut back, 7 bases at V and 4 bases at J, with 10 bases in the middle. The CDR3 DNA reads TGTGCCATCAAGGGCAGCATTAATGAAAAACTGTTTTTT. Protein product: CAIKGSINEKLFF.

This chain links TRBV6-5 with TRBJ2-2; D is uncertain. Germline assignment: CDR1 MNHEY and CDR2 SVGAGI. The CDR3 consists of 13 residues. The V end lost 0 bases, the J end lost 9 bases, and 8 bases lay between the germline ends. Here the CDR3 reads CASSYSTARELFF. The DNA of the CDR3 is TGTGCCAGCAGTTACTCGACTGCGAGGGAGCTGTTTTTT.

V is TRBV6-7 and J is TRBJ2-1, with D uncertain. TRBV6-7 is given ORF status, its function remaining uncertain. The CDR3 has 12 residues. Trimming pared 11 bases from V and 8 bases from J, leaving 16 bases between. The CDR3 DNA reads as TGTGCCCCCCCGGCCGTTTTCCATGAGCAGTTCTTC. Protein sequence: CAPPAVFHEQFF.

To note about this clone: Sequence at one end of the junction differs from germline and may be a read error. The J gene is TRBJ2-1, the V gene TRBV29-1; D possibly corresponds to TRBD1 (6 bases). The CDR3 loop spans 15 amino acids. Germline CDR1 SQVTM, CDR2 ANQGSEA. The CDR3 sequence is CSVEDRLGGYNEQFF. DNA of the CDR3: TGCAGCGTGGAAGATCGGCTAGGGGGCTACAATGAGCAGTTCTTC.

This clone was found once. In nucleotides, the CDR3 is TGTGCCAGCACCGCCCCCCCGGGATCCTATAATTCACCCCTCCACTTT. Encoded protein: CASTAPPGSYNSPLHF. J is TRBJ1-6 and V is TRBV28; D is undetermined. The germline V and J ends were trimmed by 7 bases and 1 base, with 14 bases remaining between them. The CDR3 covers 16 residues. Germline V gene sequence: CDR1 MDHEN, CDR2 SYDVKM. The entire variable domain, with the rest obtained from reference TRBV28 and TRBJ1-6, is as follows: DVKVTQSSRYLVKRTGEKVFLECVQDMDHENMFWYRQDPGLGLRLIYFSYDVKMKEKGDIPEGYSVSREKKERFSLILESASTNQTSMYLCASTAPPGSYNSPLHFGNGTRLTVT.

This rearrangement joins TRBV11-3 to TRBJ2-5; D perhaps matches TRBD2 (5 bases). This CDR3 is built from 13 residues. Germline V gene lookup returns CDR1 SGHNT and CDR2 YENEEA. With 5 bases removed from V and 3 bases from J, the gap between germline ends came to 10 bases. The CDR3 spells CASSKRGEETQYF. The CDR3 DNA sequence: TGTGCCAGCAGCAAACGGGGAGAAGAGACCCAGTACTTC.